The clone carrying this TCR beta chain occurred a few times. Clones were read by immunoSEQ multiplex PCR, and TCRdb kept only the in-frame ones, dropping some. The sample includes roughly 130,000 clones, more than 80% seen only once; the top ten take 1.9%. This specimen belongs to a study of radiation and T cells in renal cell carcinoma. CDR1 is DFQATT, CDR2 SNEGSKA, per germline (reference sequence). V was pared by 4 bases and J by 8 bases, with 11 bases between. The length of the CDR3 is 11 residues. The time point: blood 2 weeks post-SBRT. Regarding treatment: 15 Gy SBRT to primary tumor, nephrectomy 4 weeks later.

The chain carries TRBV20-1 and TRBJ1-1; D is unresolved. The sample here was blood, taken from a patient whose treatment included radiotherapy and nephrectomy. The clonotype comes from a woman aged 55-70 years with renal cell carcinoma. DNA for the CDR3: TGCAGTGCTACAACGGACGTCGAAGCTTTCTTT. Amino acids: CSATTDVEAFF.